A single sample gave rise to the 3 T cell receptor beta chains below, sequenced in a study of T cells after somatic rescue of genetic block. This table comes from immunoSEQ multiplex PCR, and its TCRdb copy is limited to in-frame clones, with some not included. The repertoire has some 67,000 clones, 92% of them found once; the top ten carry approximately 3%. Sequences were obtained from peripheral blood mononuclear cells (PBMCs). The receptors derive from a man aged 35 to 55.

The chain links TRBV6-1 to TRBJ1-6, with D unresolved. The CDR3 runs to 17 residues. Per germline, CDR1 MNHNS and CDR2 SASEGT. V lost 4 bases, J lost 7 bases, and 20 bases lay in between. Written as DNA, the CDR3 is TGTGCCAGCAGTGTCTCGGGATACCTATCACGGAATTCACCCCTCCACTTT. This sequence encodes CASSVSGYLSRNSPLHF.

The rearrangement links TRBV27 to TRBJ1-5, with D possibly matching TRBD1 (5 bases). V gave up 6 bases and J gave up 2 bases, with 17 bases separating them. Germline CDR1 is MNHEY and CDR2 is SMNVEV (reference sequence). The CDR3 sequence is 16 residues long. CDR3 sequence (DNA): TGTGCCAGCAGACTCCGGGGGGTTTTGGGCAATCAGCCCCAGCATTTT. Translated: CASRLRGVLGNQPQHF.

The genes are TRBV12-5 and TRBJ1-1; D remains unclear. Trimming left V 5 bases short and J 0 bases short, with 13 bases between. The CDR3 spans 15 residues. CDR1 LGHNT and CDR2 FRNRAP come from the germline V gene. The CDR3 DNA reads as TGTGCTAGTGGTAACCCGACCCGAGTGAACACTGAAGCTTTCTTT. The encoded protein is CASGNPTRVNTEAFF.